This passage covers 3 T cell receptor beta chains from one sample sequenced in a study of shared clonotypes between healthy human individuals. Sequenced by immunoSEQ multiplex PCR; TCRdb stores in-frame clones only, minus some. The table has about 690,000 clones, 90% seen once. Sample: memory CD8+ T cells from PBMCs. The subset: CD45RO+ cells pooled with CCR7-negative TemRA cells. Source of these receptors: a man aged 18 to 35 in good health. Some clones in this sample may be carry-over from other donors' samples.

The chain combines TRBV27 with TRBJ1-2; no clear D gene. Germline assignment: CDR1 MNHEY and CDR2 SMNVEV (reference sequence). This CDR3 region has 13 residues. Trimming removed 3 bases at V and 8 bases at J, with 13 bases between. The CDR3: CASSFFVGTGYTF. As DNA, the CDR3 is TGTGCCAGCAGTTTTTTCGTTGGTACGGGCTACACCTTC.

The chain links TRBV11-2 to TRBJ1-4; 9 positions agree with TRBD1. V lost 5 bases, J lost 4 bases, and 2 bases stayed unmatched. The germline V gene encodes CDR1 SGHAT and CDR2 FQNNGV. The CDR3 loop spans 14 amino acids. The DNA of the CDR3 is TGTGCCAGCAGCCTGACAGGGGGTAATGAAAAACTGTTTTTT. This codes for CASSLTGGNEKLFF.

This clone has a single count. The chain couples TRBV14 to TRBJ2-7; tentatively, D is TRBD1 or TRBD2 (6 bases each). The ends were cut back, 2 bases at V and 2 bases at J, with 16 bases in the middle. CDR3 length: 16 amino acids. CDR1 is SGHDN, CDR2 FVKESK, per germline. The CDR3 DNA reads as TGTGCCAGCAGCCAAACAGGGAGCGGAGGGACCTACGAGCAGTACTTC. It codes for CASSQTGSGGTYEQYF.